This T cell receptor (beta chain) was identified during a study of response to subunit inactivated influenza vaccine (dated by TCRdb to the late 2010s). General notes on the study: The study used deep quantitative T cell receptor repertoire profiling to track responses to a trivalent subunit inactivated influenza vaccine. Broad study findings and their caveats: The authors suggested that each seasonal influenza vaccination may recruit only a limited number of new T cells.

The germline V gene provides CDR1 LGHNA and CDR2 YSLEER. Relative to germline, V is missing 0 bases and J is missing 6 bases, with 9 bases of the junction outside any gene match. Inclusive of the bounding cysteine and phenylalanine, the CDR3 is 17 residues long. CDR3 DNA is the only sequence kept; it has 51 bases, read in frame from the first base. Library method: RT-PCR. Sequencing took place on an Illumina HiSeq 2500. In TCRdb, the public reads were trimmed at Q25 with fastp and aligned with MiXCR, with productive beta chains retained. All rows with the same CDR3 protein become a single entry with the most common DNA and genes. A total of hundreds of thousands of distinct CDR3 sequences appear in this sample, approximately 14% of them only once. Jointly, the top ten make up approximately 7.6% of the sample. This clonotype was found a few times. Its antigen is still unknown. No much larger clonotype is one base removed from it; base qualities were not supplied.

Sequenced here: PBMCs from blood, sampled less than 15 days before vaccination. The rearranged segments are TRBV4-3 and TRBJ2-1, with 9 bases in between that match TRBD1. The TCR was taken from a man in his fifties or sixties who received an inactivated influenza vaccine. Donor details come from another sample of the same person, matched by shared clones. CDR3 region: CASSQDQRTGARNEQFF. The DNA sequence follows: TGCGCCAGCAGCCAAGATCAAAGGACAGGGGCGCGCAATGAGCAGTTCTTC.